The following is a TCR beta chain sequence with its context. Its antigen is currently unknown. V dropped 0 bases and J dropped 0 bases, with 6 bases sitting between them. The CDR3 length is 14 residues. Germline CDR1 is SGHRS and CDR2 is YFSETQ. This entry belongs to a study of CD8 T cells in ankylosing spondylitis. Study-wide findings and caveats: According to the report, clones linked to the disease were significantly enriched in matched synovial fluid samples taken from ankylosing spondylitis patients. Disease-linked clones bore a CD8+ phenotype, appearing relatively rarely in peripheral blood.

Molecular-barcoded quantitative 5'-RACE produced these TCR beta libraries. MiXCR was run by TCRdb on the 5' RACE reads, yielding one entry per CDR3 protein. The table lists some 290,000 distinct CDR3 sequences, approximately 20% of them singletons. Material: blood, either unsorted or a sorted T cell fraction (not recorded which). The receptor comes from a male donor with ankylosing spondylitis or in good health (not recorded which). The V and J genes are TRBV5-1 and TRBJ1-1; D is unresolved. The CDR3 region is CASSLAAVNTEAFF. DNA for the CDR3: TGCGCCAGCAGCTTGGCGGCAGTGAACACTGAAGCTTTCTTT.